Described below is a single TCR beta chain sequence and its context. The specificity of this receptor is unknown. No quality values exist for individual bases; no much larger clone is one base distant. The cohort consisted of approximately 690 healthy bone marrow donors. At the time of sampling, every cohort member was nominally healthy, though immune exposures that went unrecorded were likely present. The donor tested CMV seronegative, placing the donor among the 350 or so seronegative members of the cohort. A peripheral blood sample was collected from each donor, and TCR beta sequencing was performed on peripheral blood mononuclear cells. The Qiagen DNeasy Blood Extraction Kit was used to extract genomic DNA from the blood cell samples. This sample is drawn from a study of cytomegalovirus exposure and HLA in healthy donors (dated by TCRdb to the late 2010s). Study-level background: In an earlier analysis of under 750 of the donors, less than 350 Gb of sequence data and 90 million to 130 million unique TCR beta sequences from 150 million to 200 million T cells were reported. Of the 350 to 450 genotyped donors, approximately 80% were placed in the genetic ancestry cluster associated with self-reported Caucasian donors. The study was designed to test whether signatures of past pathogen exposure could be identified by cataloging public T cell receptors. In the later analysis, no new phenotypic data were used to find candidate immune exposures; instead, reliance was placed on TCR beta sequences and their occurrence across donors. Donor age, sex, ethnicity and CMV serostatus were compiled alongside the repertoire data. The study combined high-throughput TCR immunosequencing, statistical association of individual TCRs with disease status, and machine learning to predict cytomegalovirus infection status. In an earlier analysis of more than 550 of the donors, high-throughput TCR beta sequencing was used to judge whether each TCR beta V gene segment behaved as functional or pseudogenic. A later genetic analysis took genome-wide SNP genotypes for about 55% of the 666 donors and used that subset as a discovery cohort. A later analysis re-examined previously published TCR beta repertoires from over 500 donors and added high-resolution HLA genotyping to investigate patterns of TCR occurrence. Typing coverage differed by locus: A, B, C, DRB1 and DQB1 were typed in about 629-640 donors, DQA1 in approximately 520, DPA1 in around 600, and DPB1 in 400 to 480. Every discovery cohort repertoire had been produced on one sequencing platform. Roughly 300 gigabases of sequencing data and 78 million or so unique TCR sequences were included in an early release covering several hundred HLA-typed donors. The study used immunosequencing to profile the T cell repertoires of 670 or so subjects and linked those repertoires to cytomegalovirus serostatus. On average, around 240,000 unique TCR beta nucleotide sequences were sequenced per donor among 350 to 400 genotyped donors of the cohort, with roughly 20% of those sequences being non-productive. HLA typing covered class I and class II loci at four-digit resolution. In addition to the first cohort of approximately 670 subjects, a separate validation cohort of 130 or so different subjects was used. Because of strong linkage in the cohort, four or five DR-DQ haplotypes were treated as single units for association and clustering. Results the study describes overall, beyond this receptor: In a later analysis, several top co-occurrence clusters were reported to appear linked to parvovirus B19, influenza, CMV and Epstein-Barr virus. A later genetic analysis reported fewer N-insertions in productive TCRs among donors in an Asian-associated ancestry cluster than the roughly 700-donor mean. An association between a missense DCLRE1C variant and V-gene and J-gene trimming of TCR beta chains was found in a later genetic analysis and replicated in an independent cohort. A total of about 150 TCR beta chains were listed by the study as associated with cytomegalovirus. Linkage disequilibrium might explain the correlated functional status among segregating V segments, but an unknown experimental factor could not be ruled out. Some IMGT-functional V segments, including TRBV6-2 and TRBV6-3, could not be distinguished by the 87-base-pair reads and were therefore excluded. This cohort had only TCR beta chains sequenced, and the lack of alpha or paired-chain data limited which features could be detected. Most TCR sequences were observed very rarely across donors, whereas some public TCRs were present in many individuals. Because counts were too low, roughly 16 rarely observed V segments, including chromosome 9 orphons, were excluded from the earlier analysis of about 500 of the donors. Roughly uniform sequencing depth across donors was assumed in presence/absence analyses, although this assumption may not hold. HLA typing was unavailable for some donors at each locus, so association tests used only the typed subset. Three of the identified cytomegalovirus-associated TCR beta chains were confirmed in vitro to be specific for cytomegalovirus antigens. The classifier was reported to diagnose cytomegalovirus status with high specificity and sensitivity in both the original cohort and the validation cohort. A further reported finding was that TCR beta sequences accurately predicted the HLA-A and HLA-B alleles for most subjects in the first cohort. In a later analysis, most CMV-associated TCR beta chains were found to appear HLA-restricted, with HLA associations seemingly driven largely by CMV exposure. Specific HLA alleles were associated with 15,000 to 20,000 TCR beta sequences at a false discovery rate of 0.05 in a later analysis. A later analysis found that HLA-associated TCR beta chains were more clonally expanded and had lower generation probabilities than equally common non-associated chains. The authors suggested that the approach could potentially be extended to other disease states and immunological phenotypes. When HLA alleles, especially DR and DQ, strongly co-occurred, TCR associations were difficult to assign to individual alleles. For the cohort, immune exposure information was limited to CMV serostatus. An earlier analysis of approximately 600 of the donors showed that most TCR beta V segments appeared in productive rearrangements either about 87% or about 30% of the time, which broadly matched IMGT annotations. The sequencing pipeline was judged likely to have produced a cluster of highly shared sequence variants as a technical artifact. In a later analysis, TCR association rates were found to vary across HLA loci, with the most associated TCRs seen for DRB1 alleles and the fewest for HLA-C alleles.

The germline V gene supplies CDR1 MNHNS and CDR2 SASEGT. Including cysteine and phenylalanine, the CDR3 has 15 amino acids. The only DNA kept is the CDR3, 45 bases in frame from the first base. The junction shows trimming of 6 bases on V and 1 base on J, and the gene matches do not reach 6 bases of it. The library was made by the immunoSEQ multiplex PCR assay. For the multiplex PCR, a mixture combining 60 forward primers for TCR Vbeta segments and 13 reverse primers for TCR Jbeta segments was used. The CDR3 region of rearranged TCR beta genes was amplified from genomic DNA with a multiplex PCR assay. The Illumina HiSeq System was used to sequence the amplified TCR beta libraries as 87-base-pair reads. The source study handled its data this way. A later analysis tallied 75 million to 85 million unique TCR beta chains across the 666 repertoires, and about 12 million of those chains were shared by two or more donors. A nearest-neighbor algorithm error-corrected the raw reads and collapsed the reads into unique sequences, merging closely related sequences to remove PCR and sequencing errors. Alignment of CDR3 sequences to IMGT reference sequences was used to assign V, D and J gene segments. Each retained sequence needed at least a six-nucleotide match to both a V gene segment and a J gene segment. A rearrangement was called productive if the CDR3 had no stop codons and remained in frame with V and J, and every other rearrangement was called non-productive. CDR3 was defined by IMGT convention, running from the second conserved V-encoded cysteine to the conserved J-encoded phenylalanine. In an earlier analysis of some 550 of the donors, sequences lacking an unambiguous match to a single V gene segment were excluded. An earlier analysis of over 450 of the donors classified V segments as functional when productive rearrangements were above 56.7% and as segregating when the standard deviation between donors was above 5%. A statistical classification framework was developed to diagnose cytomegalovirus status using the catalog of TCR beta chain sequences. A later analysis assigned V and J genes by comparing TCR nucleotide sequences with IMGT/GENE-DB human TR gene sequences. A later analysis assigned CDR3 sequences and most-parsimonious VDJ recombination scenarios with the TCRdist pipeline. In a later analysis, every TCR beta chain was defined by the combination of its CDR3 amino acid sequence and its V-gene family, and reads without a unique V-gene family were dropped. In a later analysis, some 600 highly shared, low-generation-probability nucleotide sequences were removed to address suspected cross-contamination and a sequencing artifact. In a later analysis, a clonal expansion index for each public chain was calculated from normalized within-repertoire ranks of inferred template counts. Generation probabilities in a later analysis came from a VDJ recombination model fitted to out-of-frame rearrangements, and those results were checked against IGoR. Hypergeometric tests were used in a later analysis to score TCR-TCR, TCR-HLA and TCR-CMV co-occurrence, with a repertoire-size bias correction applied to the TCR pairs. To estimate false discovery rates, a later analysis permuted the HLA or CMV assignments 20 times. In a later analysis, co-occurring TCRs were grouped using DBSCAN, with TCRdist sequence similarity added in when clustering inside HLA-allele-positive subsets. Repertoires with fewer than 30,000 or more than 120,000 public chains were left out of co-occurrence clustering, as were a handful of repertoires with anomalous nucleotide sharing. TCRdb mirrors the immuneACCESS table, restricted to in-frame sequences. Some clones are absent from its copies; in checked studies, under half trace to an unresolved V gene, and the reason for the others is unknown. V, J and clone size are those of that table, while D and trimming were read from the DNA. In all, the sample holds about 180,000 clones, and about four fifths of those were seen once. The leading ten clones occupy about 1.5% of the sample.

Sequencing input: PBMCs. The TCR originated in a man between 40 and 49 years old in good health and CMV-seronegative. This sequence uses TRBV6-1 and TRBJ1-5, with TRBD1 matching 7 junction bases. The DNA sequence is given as TGTGCCAGCAGAGAGACAGGGTCGAGCAATCAGCCCCAGCATTTT. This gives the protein CASRETGSSNQPQHF.